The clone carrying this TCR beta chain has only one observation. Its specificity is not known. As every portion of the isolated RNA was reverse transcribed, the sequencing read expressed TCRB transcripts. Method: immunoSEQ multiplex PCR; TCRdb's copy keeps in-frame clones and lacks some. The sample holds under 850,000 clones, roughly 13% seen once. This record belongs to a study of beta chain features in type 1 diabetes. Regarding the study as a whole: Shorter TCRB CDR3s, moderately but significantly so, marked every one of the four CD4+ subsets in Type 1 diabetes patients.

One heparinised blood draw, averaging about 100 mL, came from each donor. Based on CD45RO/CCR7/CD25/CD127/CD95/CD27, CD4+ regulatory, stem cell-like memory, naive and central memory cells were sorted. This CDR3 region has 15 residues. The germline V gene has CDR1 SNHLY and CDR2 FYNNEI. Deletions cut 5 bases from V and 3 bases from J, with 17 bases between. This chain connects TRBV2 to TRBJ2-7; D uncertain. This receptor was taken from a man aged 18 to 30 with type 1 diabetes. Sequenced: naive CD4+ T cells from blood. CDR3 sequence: CASSFDWVRRYEQYF. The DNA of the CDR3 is TGTGCCAGCAGTTTTGACTGGGTGCGTCGCTACGAGCAGTACTTC.